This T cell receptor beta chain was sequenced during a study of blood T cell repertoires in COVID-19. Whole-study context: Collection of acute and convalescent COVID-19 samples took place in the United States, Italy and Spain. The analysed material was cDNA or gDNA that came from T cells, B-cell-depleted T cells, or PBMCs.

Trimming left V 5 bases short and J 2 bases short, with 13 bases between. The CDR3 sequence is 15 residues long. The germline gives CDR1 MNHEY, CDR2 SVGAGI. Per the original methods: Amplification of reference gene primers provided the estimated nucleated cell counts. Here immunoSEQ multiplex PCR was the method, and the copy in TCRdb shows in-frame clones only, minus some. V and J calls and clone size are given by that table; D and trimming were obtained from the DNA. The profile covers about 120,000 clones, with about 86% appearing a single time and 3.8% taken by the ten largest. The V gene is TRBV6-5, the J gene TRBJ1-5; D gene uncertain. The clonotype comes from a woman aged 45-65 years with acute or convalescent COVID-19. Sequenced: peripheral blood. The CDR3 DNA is TGTGCCAGCAGTCTGGATCACGGGGGCAATCAGCCCCAGCATTTT. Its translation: CASSLDHGGNQPQHF.